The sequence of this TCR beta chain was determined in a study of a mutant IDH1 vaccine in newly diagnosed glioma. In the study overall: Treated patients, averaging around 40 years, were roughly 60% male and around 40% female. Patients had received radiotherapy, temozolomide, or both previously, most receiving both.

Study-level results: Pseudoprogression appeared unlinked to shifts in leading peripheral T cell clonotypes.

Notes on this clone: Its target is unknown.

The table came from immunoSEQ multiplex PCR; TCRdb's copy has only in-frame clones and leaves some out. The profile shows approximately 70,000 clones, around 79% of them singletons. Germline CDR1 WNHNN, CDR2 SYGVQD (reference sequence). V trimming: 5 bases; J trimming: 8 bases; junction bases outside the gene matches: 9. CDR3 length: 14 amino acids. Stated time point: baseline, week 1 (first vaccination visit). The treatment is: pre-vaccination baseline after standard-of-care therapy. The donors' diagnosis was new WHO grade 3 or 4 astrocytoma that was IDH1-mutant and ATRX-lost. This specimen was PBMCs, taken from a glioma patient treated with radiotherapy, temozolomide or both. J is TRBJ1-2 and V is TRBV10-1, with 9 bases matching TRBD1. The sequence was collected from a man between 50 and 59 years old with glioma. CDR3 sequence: CASSLQGACDGYTF. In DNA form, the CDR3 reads TGCGCCAGCAGTCTACAGGGGGCTTGTGACGGCTACACCTTC.